Included here is one T cell receptor (beta chain) sequence, with context. The antigen is not known. The sample originates from a study of cytomegalovirus exposure and HLA in healthy donors. Notes on the study in general: In vitro experiments confirmed that three CMV-associated chains were specific for CMV antigens. Likely technical artifact: a cluster of highly shared sequence variants. Earlier analysis yielded a pattern in which most TCR beta V segments were productive about 90% or about 30% of the time. No immune exposure information besides CMV serostatus was available.

CDR3 length: 14 residues. From germline, CDR1 is KGHSH and CDR2 LQKENI. V lost 3 bases and J lost 2, with 10 bases in between. PCR primers comprised 60 Vbeta and 13 Jbeta primers. Libraries were prepared by immunoSEQ multiplex PCR; TCRdb keeps only in-frame clonotypes and omits some of them. Here the sample spans about 110,000 clones, over 60% being singletons. The chain combines TRBV18 with TRBJ2-5; a weak D match, TRBD2 (5 bases). The sequencing sample was made of PBMCs. The sequence was obtained from a woman aged 45-60 years in good health and CMV-seropositive. The DNA for the CDR3 is TGTGCCAGCTCACCCCTGGACTTACAAGAGACCCAGTACTTC. This gives the protein CASSPLDLQETQYF. Supplemented by reference TRBV18 and TRBJ2-5, the full variable domain reads NAGVMQNPRHLVRRRGQEARLRCSPMKGHSHVYWYRQLPEEGLKFMVYLQKENIIDESGMPKERFSAEFPKEGPSILRIQQVVRGDSAAYFCASSPLDLQETQYFGPGTRLLVL.